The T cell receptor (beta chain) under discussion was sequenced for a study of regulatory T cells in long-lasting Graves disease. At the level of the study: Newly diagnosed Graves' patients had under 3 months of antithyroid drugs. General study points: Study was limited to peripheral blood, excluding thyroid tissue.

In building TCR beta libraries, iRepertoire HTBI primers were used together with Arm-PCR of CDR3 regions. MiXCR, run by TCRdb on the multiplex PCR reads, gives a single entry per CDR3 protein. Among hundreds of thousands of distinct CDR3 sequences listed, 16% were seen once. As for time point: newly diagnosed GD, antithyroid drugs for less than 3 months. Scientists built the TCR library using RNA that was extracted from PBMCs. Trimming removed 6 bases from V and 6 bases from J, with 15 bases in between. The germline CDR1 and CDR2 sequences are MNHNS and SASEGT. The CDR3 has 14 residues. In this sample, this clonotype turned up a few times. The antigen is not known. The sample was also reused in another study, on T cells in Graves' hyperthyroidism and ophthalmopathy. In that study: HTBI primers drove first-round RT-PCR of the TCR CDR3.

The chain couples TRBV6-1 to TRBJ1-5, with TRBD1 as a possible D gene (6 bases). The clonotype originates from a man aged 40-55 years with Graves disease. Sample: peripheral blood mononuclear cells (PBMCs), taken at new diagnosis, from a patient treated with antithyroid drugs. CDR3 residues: CASSPGAATQPQHF. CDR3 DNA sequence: TGTGCCAGCAGCCCAGGGGCCGCCACTCAGCCCCAGCATTTT.